This paragraph reports one TCR beta chain. Its antigen is currently not known. No much larger clonotype is one base removed from it; base qualities were not supplied. The entry originates in a study of blood T cell repertoires in COVID-19 (dated by TCRdb to the early 2020s). Broadly, across the study: Collaborator samples came from the United States, Italy and Spain and covered acute and convalescent phases of COVID-19. Where HLA class I and class II types were available, the types were taken from metadata supplied by the sample provider, not from assay-based typing. A freely available public database, intended as a resource for researchers studying the immune response to SARS-CoV-2, is where the repertoires were released. The prospective study material was composed of cDNA or gDNA derived from T cells, B-cell-depleted T cells, or PBMCs. Samples came from the ongoing ImmuneRACE study (first 160 participants) plus 1,254 subjects from 6 global collaborators. Sample metadata almost always included a de-identified subject ID, COVID-19 status, age in years and sex. The dataset comprised deeply sampled blood TCRbeta repertoires from subjects exposed to, actively infected with, or recovered from COVID-19.

The immunoSEQ Assay, a bias-controlled multiplex PCR, was used to amplify TCRbeta CDR3 regions from genomic DNA. The study's processing was this. The number of nucleated cells in each sample was estimated by amplification of reference gene primers within the assay. Sequence reads were collapsed and filtered to measure the absolute abundance of every unique TCRbeta CDR3 rearrangement. For each sample, productive Simpson clonality was calculated as the square root of Simpson's diversity index across productive rearrangements. TCRdb mirrors the immuneACCESS table, restricted to in-frame sequences. Some clones are absent from its copies; in checked studies, under half trace to an unresolved V gene, and the reason for the others is unknown. That table furnishes V, J and clone size, whereas the DNA furnished D and trimming. This sample has about 83,000 clones in its table, and more than 75% of those were observed once. About 7.8% of the sample lies in the top ten.

Points the paper makes about the study in general: The amount of clinical and demographic metadata varied by source and participant and was provided uncurated.

Whole blood was collected in K2EDTA tubes by collaborating institutions according to the institutions' own protocols. For TCRbeta analysis, collaborators shipped samples in one of three forms: frozen whole blood, isolated PBMCs, or DNA extracted from either of those sample types. Sequencing input: peripheral blood. The receptor's source is an elderly man with active or convalescent COVID-19.

The CDR3 here reads CASSLAGGFQETQYF. The nucleotide sequence is given as TGTGCCAGCAGCTTAGCCGGAGGGTTCCAAGAGACCCAGTACTTC. The rearranged segments are TRBV7-2 and TRBJ2-5; D gene: possibly TRBD2, on 6 matching bases. V is clipped by 0 bases and J by 1 base, and the sequence between their germline boundaries is 9 bases long. The germline V gene provides CDR1 SGHTA and CDR2 FQGNSA. The CDR3 holds 15 amino acids from the cysteine to the phenylalanine. Only the CDR3 region is kept as DNA, spanning 45 bases read in frame from base 1.